A selection of T cell receptor beta chains follows, all from one sample in a study of spatial heterogeneity in lung cancer. TCRdb used MiXCR to reprocess the 5' RACE reads, holding one entry per CDR3 protein. The table lists 9,000 to 13,000 distinct CDR3 sequences, about 9.4% of them singletons. The starting material was PBMCs, obtained at follow-up. All receptors derive from a female donor with early-stage non-small cell lung cancer. CDR3s include the opening cysteine and the closing phenylalanine or tryptophan. A D gene is named only where the DNA matches it firmly. A row's size may be missing; if present it is once, few, many or a size class.

d_call	clone_size	cdr3_length	j_call	v_call	cdr3_aa	cdr3_nt
TRBD1	many	15	TRBJ1-5	TRBV4-2	CASSPGQGANQPQHF	TGTGCCAGCAGCCCCGGACAGGGGGCTAATCAGCCCCAGCATTTT
-	many	14	TRBJ2-1	TRBV27	CASTSTGPYNEQFF	TGTGCCAGCACTTCCACCGGGCCTTACAATGAGCAGTTCTTC
-	many	15	TRBJ1-5	TRBV27	CASRPTGLSNQPQHF	TGTGCCAGCAGGCCTACAGGGTTGAGCAATCAGCCCCAGCATTTT
TRBD2	-	15	TRBJ2-5	TRBV6-2/TRBV6-3	CASSYQRGGGETQYF	TGTGCCAGCAGTTACCAGCGGGGGGGTGGAGAGACCCAGTACTTC
TRBD1	many	15	TRBJ2-7	TRBV29-1	CSVAYPGQRAYEQYF	TGCAGCGTTGCTTATCCGGGACAGCGAGCCTACGAGCAGTACTTC
-	many	18	TRBJ2-1	TRBV5-6	CASSPKVTGLFPYNEQFF	TGTGCCAGCAGCCCAAAAGTTACAGGGTTATTTCCCTACAATGAGCAGTTCTTC
-	many	13	TRBJ1-5	TRBV28	CASSFLAAEPQHF	-
-	many	16	TRBJ2-2	TRBV28	CASSWPGQGMAGELFF	TGTGCCAGCAGTTGGCCGGGACAAGGGATGGCCGGGGAGCTGTTTTTT
-	few	13	TRBJ1-1	TRBV5-5	CASRWDLNTEAFF	TGTGCCAGCAGGTGGGACTTGAACACTGAAGCTTTCTTT
TRBD2	many	13	TRBJ2-5	TRBV7-2	CASTKREGETQYF	TGTGCCAGCACCAAGCGGGAGGGAGAGACCCAGTACTTC
TRBD2	-	18	TRBJ2-2	TRBV24-1	CATSDLPSGGAYTGELFF	TGTGCCACCAGTGATTTGCCTAGCGGGGGGGCCTACACCGGGGAGCTGTTTTTT
-	many	11	TRBJ2-1	TRBV27	CASSLYNEQFF	TGTGCCAGCAGTTTATACAATGAGCAGTTCTTC
TRBD1	few	16	TRBJ1-3	TRBV5-1	CASSLTSGGSGNTIYF	TGCGCCAGCAGCTTGACCTCAGGGGGCTCTGGAAACACCATATATTTT
TRBD2	many	16	TRBJ2-3	TRBV5-1	CASSLRSAGGTDTQYF	TGCGCCAGCAGCTTGCGCTCAGCGGGGGGCACAGATACGCAGTATTTT
TRBD1	many	14	TRBJ2-1	TRBV6-2/TRBV6-3	CASSYSRGQNEQFF	TGTGCCAGCAGTTACTCCAGGGGGCAAAATGAGCAGTTCTTC
TRBD1	many	13	TRBJ1-2	TRBV6-6	CASSVQGDYGYTF	TGTGCCAGCAGTGTACAGGGGGACTATGGCTACACCTTC
-	many	12	TRBJ2-1	TRBV6-1	CASVWDRNEQFF	TGTGCCAGCGTGTGGGACCGTAATGAGCAGTTCTTC
-	many	15	TRBJ2-1	TRBV7-6	CASSTRRGSYNEQFF	TGTGCCAGCAGCACCCGGAGAGGCTCCTACAATGAGCAGTTCTTC
-	many	15	TRBJ2-1	TRBV28	CASSPHRGSYNEQFF	TGTGCCAGCAGTCCCCATAGGGGCTCCTACAATGAGCAGTTCTTC
-	once	12	TRBJ2-5	TRBV11-2	CASSLDTLTQYF	TGTGCCAGCAGCTTAGATACGTTGACCCAGTACTTC